One sample yielded the 12 T cell receptor beta chains listed below, sequenced in a study of neurological immune-mediated disorders (dated by TCRdb to the late 2010s). Per the publication, the time point label means: longitudinal time-point 1 (baseline). Libraries were constructed by 5' RACE. The sequencer listed for this sample is Illumina HiSeq 2500. TCRdb itself trimmed the public reads at Q25 with fastp, ran MiXCR and retained productive beta chains. Entries are consolidated by CDR3 protein sequence, retaining the most common genes and DNA. Present in this sample are 55,000 to 75,000 distinct CDR3 sequences, about an eighth of which were seen just once. Jointly, the top ten make up roughly 4.2% of the sample. Sequenced sample: PBMCs. These receptors came from a female donor with HTLV-1-associated myelopathy (HAM/TSP).

This clonotype was seen at least ten times. V and J are TRBV9 and TRBJ2-5; D assignment may be TRBD1 or TRBD2 (5 bases each). The ends were cut back, 0 bases at V and 9 bases at J, with 9 bases in the middle. This CDR3 has 12 amino acids. The germline V gene encodes CDR1 SGDLS and CDR2 YYNGEE. CDR3 sequence (DNA): TGTGCCAGCAGCGTAGAGGTGGGGGCCCAGTACTTC. Amino acid sequence: CASSVEVGAQYF.

This clonotype appeared many times. The V call is TRBV12-3 or TRBV12-4, the J call TRBJ2-7, with a weak D call TRBD1 (6 bases). The germline V and J ends were trimmed by 6 bases and 7 bases, with 19 bases remaining between them. The CDR3 runs to 14 residues. This CDR3 is CASSSLGTTGEQYF. The DNA for the CDR3 is TGTGCCAGCAGCTCCTTGGGGACAACGGGGGAGCAGTACTTC.

This clonotype has a count of ten or more. The V and J genes are TRBV9 and TRBJ2-1; tentative D call: TRBD1 (7 bases). Per the germline V gene, CDR1 is SGDLS and CDR2 is YYNGEE. V was shortened by 3 bases and J by 2 bases, with 12 bases between the two germline ends. CDR3 length: 15 residues. The CDR3 region has the DNA TGTGCCAGCAGCGAACAGGGGAGGCCCTACAATGAGCAGTTCTTC. Translated: CASSEQGRPYNEQFF.

This clonotype appeared many times. The V gene is TRBV30, the J gene TRBJ1-1; perhaps TRBD1 as D (5 bases). Looked up from germline, CDR1 is GTSNPN and CDR2 is SVGIG (reference sequence). The ends were cut back, 0 bases at V and 1 base at J, with 6 bases in the middle. This CDR3 is 13 amino acids long. The CDR3 coding sequence is TGTGCCTGGAGTGTCAGGGAGAACACTGAAGCTTTCTTT. It yields the protein CAWSVRENTEAFF.

This clonotype was observed at least ten times. V and J are TRBV5-1 and TRBJ2-1; D is possibly TRBD2 (6 bases). V was trimmed by 3 bases and J by 0 bases, leaving 10 bases between them. CDR1 and CDR2 from the germline V gene are SGHRS and YFSETQ. The CDR3 has 15 residues. The CDR3 is CASSSRDSSYNEQFF. The CDR3 nucleotides are TGCGCCAGCAGCTCCCGGGACTCCTCCTACAATGAGCAGTTCTTC.

In this sample, this clonotype turned up many times. The chain links TRBV3-1 to TRBJ2-1, with D unclear. The CDR3 sequence is 15 residues long. Germline CDR1 is LGHDT and CDR2 is YNNKEL (reference sequence). V lost 4 bases to trimming and J lost 5 bases, with 15 bases between them. The CDR3 DNA sequence: TGTGCCAGCAGCCCGCGCATGATCCCGAACAATGAGCAGTTCTTC. The encoded protein is CASSPRMIPNNEQFF.

This clonotype was recorded at least ten times. The gene calls are TRBV5-1 and TRBJ1-5; TRBD1 is a possible D gene (6 bases). V lost 0 bases to trimming and J lost 0 bases, with 10 bases between them. CDR1 is SGHRS and CDR2 is YFSETQ in the germline V gene. This CDR3 is 16 amino acids long. In DNA form, the CDR3 reads TGCGCCAGCAGCTTGGTAACAGGGAATAGCAATCAGCCCCAGCATTTT. Amino acid sequence: CASSLVTGNSNQPQHF.

In this sample, this clonotype turned up many times. V is TRBV5-1 and J is TRBJ1-3, with 10 bases matching TRBD1. This CDR3 comprises 17 residues. Germline values: CDR1 SGHRS, CDR2 YFSETQ. V gave up 3 bases and J gave up 0 bases; unmatched junction bases: 6. In DNA, the CDR3 is TGCGCCAGCAGCTCGCGACGGACAGGGGGCTCTGGAAACACCATATATTTT. Its translation: CASSSRRTGGSGNTIYF.

This clonotype was counted at least ten times. The V and J genes are TRBV5-1 and TRBJ1-1; D is unresolved. CDR1 SGHRS and CDR2 YFSETQ come from the germline V gene. The CDR3 is made up of 15 amino acids. Trimming left V 0 bases short and J 1 base short, with 10 bases between. CDR3 sequence reads: CASSLGTQRNTEAFF. In DNA form, the CDR3 reads TGCGCCAGCAGCTTGGGTACACAGAGGAACACTGAAGCTTTCTTT.

This clonotype was detected many times. The chain joins TRBV28 to TRBJ1-6; TRBD1 agrees at 7 bases. The CDR3 covers 16 residues. CDR1 is MDHEN and CDR2 is SYDVKM in the germline V gene. V trimming: 10 bases; J trimming: 2 bases; junction bases outside the gene matches: 11. In DNA, the CDR3 is TGTGCCACCGTTAATTCCGGGACAGCCTATAATTCACCCCTCCACTTT. Amino acids: CATVNSGTAYNSPLHF.

This clonotype was picked up many times. The V call is TRBV4-1, the J call TRBJ1-2; the match to TRBD1 covers 8 bases. From germline, CDR1 is MGHRA and CDR2 YSYEKL. The V gene end was trimmed by 4 bases and the J gene end by 9 bases; junction bases not matched to a gene: 7. The CDR3 has 13 amino acids. The chain's CDR3 is CASSPVGQGSYTF. As DNA, the CDR3 is TGCGCCAGCAGCCCAGTTGGACAGGGAAGCTACACCTTC.

The table lists this clonotype with many counts. V gene TRBV11-3 combines with J gene TRBJ1-6, with 9 bases aligning to TRBD1. The CDR3 runs 14 residues. Per germline, CDR1 SGHNT and CDR2 YENEEA. V lost 5 bases and J lost 10; bases outside the gene matches: 6. CDR3 residues: CASSHTGGRSPLHF. CDR3 bases: TGTGCCAGCAGCCACACAGGGGGCAGGTCACCCCTCCACTTT.